The source of this T cell receptor beta chain is a study of glioma-infiltrating T cells. Notes on the study in general: Gliomas, especially low-grade, showed above-expected tissue-blood divergence; non-neoplastic patients showed below. CDR3 overlap between tissue and blood was very small.

Germline CDR1 SGHTA, CDR2 FQGNSA. Deletions cut 2 bases from V and 0 bases from J, with 11 bases between. The CDR3 runs to 17 residues. This clonotype was counted at least ten times. Antigen specificity is unknown. The iRepertoire nested amplicon-rescue multiplex PCR amplified TCR alpha and beta CDR3s from RNA. One-step reverse transcription and amplification started from approximately 100-400 ng of tissue mRNA or PBMC total RNA. TCRdb re-derived calls from the multiplex PCR reads in MiXCR, one entry per CDR3 protein. Counted here are roughly 120,000 distinct CDR3 sequences, more than 20% occurring once; the ten biggest clones make up approximately 16%.

The chain employs TRBV7-2 and TRBJ1-6, with a weak D call TRBD1 (5 bases). This receptor was obtained from a human donor with low-grade glioma or glioblastoma, undergoing nonglioma brain surgery, or in good health (not recorded which). The specimen was glioma tissue, nonneoplastic brain tissue, or PBMCs (not recorded which). CDR3 nucleotide sequence: TGTGCCAGCAGCTTAATGACAGTAGGCTCCTATAATTCACCCCTCCACTTT. Residues: CASSLMTVGSYNSPLHF.